This T cell receptor (beta chain) comes out of a study of blood T cell repertoires in COVID-19. Trimming removed 0 bases from V and 5 bases from J; junction bases left unmatched: 3. Germline CDR1 is LGHDT and CDR2 is YNNKEL (reference sequence). The length of the CDR3 is 15 residues. Methods used by the authors: Nucleated cell number was recorded as an estimate derived from reference gene primer amplification. Assay used: immunoSEQ multiplex PCR; TCRdb lists only in-frame clones, some missing. The V and J calls and the clone size are those of that table, but D and trimming were determined from the DNA. The sample includes some 48,000 clones, roughly 87% seen only once; the top ten take approximately 27%.

Sequencing was done on a sample of peripheral blood. The receptor comes from a woman of 80 years or more with acute or convalescent COVID-19. The V gene is TRBV3-1 (or the pseudogene TRBV3-2), the J gene TRBJ2-5; TRBD1 matches at 10 bases. Here the CDR3 reads CASSQETGGWETQYF. As DNA, the CDR3 is TGTGCCAGCAGCCAAGAGACAGGGGGCTGGGAGACCCAGTACTTC.